These T cell receptor beta chains were read from a single sample in a study of CD4 T cells in relation to SARS-CoV-2 and coronaviruses. Here immunoSEQ multiplex PCR was the method, and the copy in TCRdb shows in-frame clones only, minus some. The data hold roughly 25,000 clones, with more than 65% observed a single time. The antigens these receptors bind are not known. What was sequenced was CD4+ T cells from PBMCs, cultured in vitro. These receptors all come from a human donor in good health. Each CDR3 is given with its conserved first and last residue. A D gene is named only where the DNA matches it firmly. Expanded clones get a size class; other rows say once, few or many, or leave the size out.

cdr3_nt,cdr3_aa,j_call,v_call,d_call,clone_size
TGTGCCAGCTCACCCAGGACCGAAGCCAAAAACATTCAGTACTTC,CASSPRTEAKNIQYF,TRBJ2-4,TRBV18,NA,NA
TGTGCCAGCAGAGGACAGGGGTCCTACGAGCAGTACTTC,CASRGQGSYEQYF,TRBJ2-7,TRBV12-3/TRBV12-4,TRBD1,few
TGTGCCAGCAGCGTAGACCCACAGGGGGTCAACAATGAGCAGTTCTTC,CASSVDPQGVNNEQFF,TRBJ2-1,TRBV9,TRBD1,NA
TGCGCCAGCAGTCAACCGGGAGGTAAGGATACGCAGTATTTT,CASSQPGGKDTQYF,TRBJ2-3,TRBV23-1,TRBD2,NA
TGTGCCAGCGTAAAGGGGGCGAGCTACGAGCAGTACTTC,CASVKGASYEQYF,TRBJ2-7,TRBV7-2,TRBD1,NA
TGTGCCAGTACCCGGGGCAGTACTAACTATGGCTACACCTTC,CASTRGSTNYGYTF,TRBJ1-2,TRBV19,NA,few
TGCGCCAGCAGCCTCAGGGTGGGACGTGGGGAGATGAACACTGAAGCTTTCTTT,CASSLRVGRGEMNTEAFF,TRBJ1-1,TRBV10-2,NA,NA
TGTGCCAGCCGTCAGGGACTAGCGGGAGGTGTCGATGAGCAGTTCTTC,CASRQGLAGGVDEQFF,TRBJ2-1,TRBV7-2,TRBD2,NA
TGCGCCAGCCGACCGGGACAGGAGAATCAGCCCCAGCATTTT,CASRPGQENQPQHF,TRBJ1-5,TRBV5-1,TRBD1,NA
TGTGCCAGCAGAAGCGGGGCGCGGGAGACCCAGTACTTC,CASRSGARETQYF,TRBJ2-5,TRBV7-9,TRBD2,NA